This TCR beta chain stems from a study of T cell changes during pregnancy in multiple sclerosis (dated by TCRdb to between 2018 and 2020). Study-wide context: Changes in the T cell repertoire over the course of pregnancy were examined in this study in women with multiple sclerosis.

Turning to this clone: No antigen is known for it. One base away there is no much larger clone; base qualities are not given.

The library was obtained by the immunoSEQ multiplex PCR assay. TCRdb mirrors the immuneACCESS table, restricted to in-frame sequences. Some clones are absent from its copies; in checked studies, under half trace to an unresolved V gene, and the reason for the others is unknown. The sample contains over 65,000 clones, approximately 89% of them found a single time. Approximately 2.4% of the sample comes from the top ten. The material was peripheral blood, obtained in the first trimester of pregnancy. The receptor's source is a female donor with multiple sclerosis, enrolled in a pregnancy study.

In nucleotide form, the sequence is TGTGCCAGCAGCGTAGGCTTACAGGGGGCAGATGAGCAGTTCTTC. The translation is CASSVGLQGADEQFF. The chain couples TRBV9 to TRBJ2-1; 9 of the junction bases match TRBD1. From a lookup of the germline V gene, CDR1 and CDR2 are SGDLS and YYNGEE. V lost 0 bases and J lost 8 bases, and the count of bases not matched to a germline gene is 6. Taken from cysteine to phenylalanine, the CDR3 has 15 residues. This entry keeps only the CDR3 DNA: 45 bases, framed from base 1.